The entry below describes one T cell receptor (beta chain). Its antigen is not identified. Repertoires were generated with immunoSEQ multiplex PCR, while TCRdb's copy carries only in-frame clones and drops some. Among fewer than 500,000 clones listed, 89% were seen once. Treatment denoted: some 19 received Ad26.COV2.S at low or high dose, single or two shots; about 5 received placebo; per-sample allocation not given. At day 63 after the first vaccine or placebo injection, samples were drawn. This record comes from a study of Ad26.COV2.S vaccination and SARS-CoV-2 variants. About the research overall: Donor was in the COV1001 Ad26.COV2.S trial arm. Intramuscular Ad26.COV2.S doses were given once or twice, 56 days apart. Study conclusions and caveats: With respect to non-spike TCR breadth, vaccine and placebo recipients were similar. The TCR-based breadth and depth measures might underestimate overall T cell responses.

The V end was cut by 8 bases, the J end by 3 bases, with 26 bases between. This CDR3 comprises 18 residues. Germline CDR1 and CDR2: LNHNV and YYDKDF (reference sequence). The chain joins TRBV15 to TRBJ2-1; D uncertain. Sample: peripheral blood, taken in a trial of Ad26.COV2.S vaccine versus placebo. This sequence originates from a person aged 18-65 years who received the Ad26.COV2.S COVID-19 vaccine or a placebo. CDR3 region: CATSASFRQTLNYNEQFF. Written as DNA, the CDR3 is TGTGCCACCTCCGCATCATTCCGCCAGACCCTCAACTACAATGAGCAGTTCTTC.